This passage covers 30 T cell receptor beta chains from one sample sequenced in a study of blood T cell repertoires in COVID-19. Only in-frame clones appear in the TCRdb table, and some are missing; sequencing was by immunoSEQ multiplex PCR. This table holds 35,000 to 50,000 clones, about 85% found once. Sequencing was performed on peripheral blood. These receptors were collected from a human donor in a cohort sampled during active COVID-19.

V is TRBV6-6 and J is TRBJ2-7, with TRBD1 identical over 10 bases. V lost 7 bases to trimming and J lost 2 bases; unmatched junction nucleotides: 5. The CDR3 is 14 amino acids. CDR1 is MNHNY, CDR2 SVGAGI, per germline (reference sequence). The CDR3 protein is CASINGQGAYEQYF. CDR3 nucleotide sequence: TGTGCCAGCATCAATGGACAGGGGGCCTACGAGCAGTACTTC.

The chain is built from TRBV7-6 and TRBJ2-2, with TRBD1 matching 9 bases. CDR1 is SGHVS and CDR2 is FNYEAQ in the germline V gene. The CDR3 sequence is 17 residues long. Germline trimming cut 5 bases from V and 0 bases from J; bases unmatched to any gene: 7. CDR3 coding DNA: TGTGCCAGCAGCGCGTGGGGGACAGGGTCGAACACCGGGGAGCTGTTTTTT. It specifies CASSAWGTGSNTGELFF.

The gene calls are TRBV28 and TRBJ1-2; TRBD1 matches 7 bases. The V and J ends lost 5 bases and 1 base, in that order; junction bases with no gene match: 13. Per germline, CDR1 MDHEN and CDR2 SYDVKM. The CDR3 is 17 residues long. CDR3 residues: CASSPPGGSFSNYGYTF. The DNA for the CDR3 is TGTGCCAGCAGTCCTCCAGGGGGTAGCTTCAGTAACTATGGCTACACCTTC.

Written as DNA, the CDR3 is TGTGCCAGCAGCTCTGTGGGGCAGACGGAGACCCAGTACTTC. It translates to CASSSVGQTETQYF. This chain connects TRBV11-2 to TRBJ2-5; weak D call: TRBD1 (5 bases). Germline loops: CDR1 SGHAT, CDR2 FQNNGV. V lost 4 bases to trimming and J lost 5 bases, with 14 bases between them. This CDR3 is 14 amino acids long. Supplemented by reference TRBV11-2 and TRBJ2-5, the full variable domain reads EAGVAQSPRYKIIEKRQSVAFWCNPISGHATLYWYQQILGQGPKLLIQFQNNGVVDDSQLPKDRFSAERLKGVDSTLKIQPAKLEDSAVYLCASSSVGQTETQYFGPGTRLLVL.

This clone was observed a handful of times. The genes are TRBV24-1 and TRBJ1-3; D remains unclear. The CDR3 has 14 amino acids. Trimming pared 2 bases from V and 0 bases from J, leaving 4 bases between. The germline gives CDR1 KGHDR, CDR2 SFDVKD. As DNA, the CDR3 is TGTGCCACCAGTGATTCTTCCTCTGGAAACACCATATATTTT. This gives the protein CATSDSSSGNTIYF.

The chain carries TRBV7-2 and TRBJ2-1; TRBD2 might be the D (6 bases). The germline V gene encodes CDR1 SGHTA and CDR2 FQGNSA. The CDR3 contains 15 residues. The ends were cut back, 4 bases at V and 6 bases at J, with 16 bases in the middle. The CDR3 coding sequence is TGTGCCAGCAGCTCCTTCCCCCGGGGGAGCAATGAGCAGTTCTTC. This sequence encodes CASSSFPRGSNEQFF.

The V call is TRBV7-9, the J call TRBJ2-7; 7 positions match TRBD1. CDR1 SEHNR and CDR2 FQNEAQ come from the germline V gene (reference sequence). With V trimmed by 5 bases and J by 5 bases, 6 bases remained unmatched. The CDR3 is made up of 13 amino acids. The CDR3 loop is CASSTEGGHEQYF. For the CDR3, the DNA is TGTGCCAGCAGCACCGAAGGGGGCCACGAGCAGTACTTC.

The chain employs TRBV11-3 and TRBJ2-5, with D uncertain. The CDR3 length is 15 residues. V lost 1 base and J 5 bases, leaving 14 bases between the germline ends. In germline, CDR1 is SGHNT, CDR2 YENEEA. CDR3 in DNA: TGTGCCAGCAGCTTAGGGGCCGGCAGTAAGGAGACCCAGTACTTC. Its protein product is CASSLGAGSKETQYF.

This rearrangement joins TRBV28 to TRBJ1-2; D might be TRBD1 (6 bases). Trimming took 5 bases from V and 0 from J, leaving 13 bases between them. The germline CDR1 and CDR2 sequences are MDHEN and SYDVKM. The CDR3 totals 15 residues. The CDR3 loop is CASSDLYRANYGYTF. In DNA, the CDR3 is TGTGCCAGCAGTGACCTCTACAGGGCTAACTATGGCTACACCTTC.

The gene calls are TRBV19 and TRBJ1-3; 7 positions agree with TRBD1. V lost 4 bases and J lost 0; bases outside the gene matches: 6. Germline V lookup: CDR1 LNHDA, CDR2 SQIVND (reference sequence). The CDR3 sequence is 16 residues long. CDR3 sequence (DNA): TGTGCCAGTAGTACACAGGGGCGCGGCTCTGGAAACACCATATATTTT. This sequence encodes CASSTQGRGSGNTIYF.

The chain links TRBV5-1 to TRBJ1-3, with D uncertain. The germline V gene encodes CDR1 SGHRS and CDR2 YFSETQ. CDR3 length: 17 amino acids. V lost 0 bases, J lost 2 bases, and 15 bases lay in between. For the CDR3, the DNA is TGCGCCAGCAGCTTGGAGGGTACGGGGAGGGCTGGAAACACCATATATTTT. Protein product: CASSLEGTGRAGNTIYF. The full variable domain, its missing parts supplied by reference TRBV5-1 and TRBJ1-3, is KAGVTQTPRYLIKTRGQQVTLSCSPISGHRSVSWYQQTPGQGLQFLFEYFSETQRNKGNFPGRFSGRQFSNSRSEMNVSTLELGDSALYLCASSLEGTGRAGNTIYFGEGSWLTVV.

The chain employs TRBV28 and TRBJ2-5, with a possible D match to TRBD1 (6 bases). The germline V gene encodes CDR1 MDHEN and CDR2 SYDVKM. Between the trimmed V and J ends, which lost 2 bases and 2 bases, there was a span of 12 bases. The CDR3 is 15 residues long. DNA of the CDR3: TGTGCCAGCAGTTTAGTGGGACACATACAAGAGACCCAGTACTTC. Encoded protein: CASSLVGHIQETQYF.

The rearrangement joins TRBV19 to TRBJ1-5, with 10 bases fitting TRBD1. The CDR3 runs to 17 residues. Trimming at V came to 5 bases and at J to 1 base, leaving 8 bases not matched to a gene. CDR1 and CDR2 (germline): LNHDA, SQIVND (reference sequence). This CDR3 reads CASSGRQGAGSNQPQHF. CDR3 bases: TGTGCCAGTAGTGGGCGACAGGGGGCGGGGAGCAATCAGCCCCAGCATTTT.

V and J are TRBV11-2 and TRBJ2-7, with 7 bases matching TRBD2. Trimming removed 5 bases from V and 3 bases from J; junction bases left unmatched: 16. The CDR3 extends over 17 amino acids. Per the germline V gene, CDR1 is SGHAT and CDR2 is FQNNGV. CDR3 protein: CASSPVRSGGKLYEQYF. CDR3 coding DNA: TGTGCCAGCAGCCCTGTCCGATCGGGGGGTAAACTCTACGAGCAGTACTTC.

This clone was counted between two and nine times. The chain links TRBV10-2 to TRBJ2-3; 10 nucleotides align to TRBD2. V shed 9 bases, J shed 4 bases, and the junction held 10 bases outside the gene matches. Germline lookup yields CDR1 WSHSY and CDR2 SAAADI. The CDR3 runs to 15 residues. Here the CDR3 DNA reads TGCGCCAGTGAACTCAGCGGGGGGGCGGCAGATACGCAGTATTTT. Encoded protein: CASELSGGAADTQYF.

The chain carries TRBV4-2 and TRBJ1-4; D gene ambiguous. The CDR3 is 14 residues long. The V gene lost 1 base and the J gene lost 8 bases, with 11 bases spanning the gap. CDR1 and CDR2 from the germline V gene are LGHNA and YNFKEQ. CDR3 DNA sequence: TGTGCCAGCAGCCAAGGGGTAGCAGAGGAAAAACTGTTTTTT. Encoded protein: CASSQGVAEEKLFF.

The chain recombines TRBV19 with TRBJ1-2; D is possibly TRBD1 (5 bases). This CDR3 contains 12 residues. V lost 7 bases, J lost 8 bases, and 14 bases lay in between. Per germline, CDR1 LNHDA and CDR2 SQIVND (reference sequence). CDR3 loop: CASTVRGRGYTF. DNA for the CDR3: TGTGCCAGTACTGTGCGGGGCCGGGGCTACACCTTC.

This clone has more than one count but fewer than ten. The chain combines TRBV2 with TRBJ1-3, with 10 nucleotides matching TRBD1. The length of the CDR3 is 14 residues. Germline V gene lookup returns CDR1 SNHLY and CDR2 FYNNEI. V lost 6 bases, J lost 2 bases, and 1 base stayed unmatched. This CDR3 reads CASSGQGAGNTIYF. CDR3 DNA sequence: TGTGCCAGCAGCGGACAGGGGGCTGGAAACACCATATATTTT.

V is TRBV5-4 and J is TRBJ2-7; TRBD1 might be the D (6 bases). CDR1 SGHNT and CDR2 YYREEE come from the germline V gene (reference sequence). The CDR3 is 14 amino acids. V was cut by 0 bases and J by 4 bases, with 11 bases left in between. As DNA, the CDR3 is TGTGCCAGCAGCTTGGGACCGGACAGTTACGAGCAGTACTTC. Protein product: CASSLGPDSYEQYF.

This clone was picked up one time. The chain joins TRBV2 to TRBJ2-2, with D possibly matching TRBD2 (6 bases). Germline values: CDR1 SNHLY, CDR2 FYNNEI. CDR3 length: 13 amino acids. V was cut by 6 bases and J by 7 bases, with 12 bases left in between. CDR3 region: CASSRTIRGELFF. The DNA of the CDR3 is TGTGCCAGCAGCCGGACTATTCGCGGGGAGCTGTTTTTT.

This chain uses TRBV3-1 (or the pseudogene TRBV3-2) with TRBJ2-1, with 10 nucleotides matching TRBD2. Germline lookup yields CDR1 LGHDT and CDR2 YNNKEL (reference sequence). CDR3 length equals 17 residues. With V trimmed by 0 bases and J by 1 base, 3 bases remained unmatched. As DNA, the CDR3 is TGTGCCAGCAGCCAAGATACTAGCGGGGCATCCTACAATGAGCAGTTCTTC. Translating it yields CASSQDTSGASYNEQFF.

The gene calls are TRBV7-3 and TRBJ2-3; 11 bases line up with TRBD2. V dropped 4 bases and J dropped 8; count of bases not matched to a gene: 8. There are 15 residues in the CDR3. Germline CDR1 is SGHTA and CDR2 is FQGTGA. The CDR3 DNA reads as TGTGCCAGCAGCTCCGGACTAGCGGGTGTAGTTACGCAGTATTTT. Its translation is CASSSGLAGVVTQYF.

The chain couples TRBV5-1 to TRBJ2-1, with TRBD1 matching over 8 bases. Germline V gene data show CDR1 as SGHRS and CDR2 as YFSETQ. The CDR3 length is 16 residues. Trimming at V came to 1 base and at J to 3 bases, leaving 6 bases not matched to a gene. CDR3 loop: CASSLRRQGLYNEQFF. CDR3 nucleotide sequence: TGCGCCAGCAGCTTGCGAAGACAGGGGCTCTACAATGAGCAGTTCTTC.

The gene calls are TRBV28 and TRBJ1-2; perhaps TRBD1 as D (5 bases). The germline V gene encodes CDR1 MDHEN and CDR2 SYDVKM. The CDR3 covers 14 residues. V lost 8 bases and J lost 4, with 17 bases in between. The CDR3 sequence is CASSYGGQSYGYTF. In nucleotides, the CDR3 is TGTGCCAGCTCATACGGCGGACAAAGCTATGGCTACACCTTC.

The V call is TRBV20-1, the J call TRBJ1-2; D perhaps matches TRBD1 (5 bases). The CDR3 is 10 amino acids. Deletions cut 6 bases from V and 5 bases from J, with 7 bases between. Germline CDR1 is DFQATT and CDR2 is SNEGSKA (reference sequence). The CDR3 loop is CSAQGYGYTF. The CDR3 DNA follows: TGCAGTGCCCAGGGATATGGCTACACCTTC.

The chain employs TRBV11-3 and TRBJ1-5, with D tentatively TRBD1 (5 bases). Trimming cost V 0 bases and J 6 bases, with 9 bases left between them. CDR1 is SGHNT, CDR2 YENEEA, per germline. The CDR3 runs to 14 residues. The CDR3 loop reads CASSLEGRVQPQHF. The CDR3 DNA is TGTGCCAGCAGCTTAGAGGGCAGGGTTCAGCCCCAGCATTTT.

The rearrangement joins TRBV2 to TRBJ1-5; no firm D call. CDR1 is SNHLY, CDR2 FYNNEI, per germline. This CDR3 region has 12 residues. The V end was cut by 8 bases, the J end by 2 bases, with 7 bases between. The CDR3 sequence: CASARGNQPQHF. The CDR3, as DNA: TGTGCCAGCGCACGGGGCAATCAGCCCCAGCATTTT.

The rearrangement links TRBV19 to TRBJ1-1, with D perhaps TRBD1 (5 bases). This CDR3 has 15 amino acids. V shed 5 bases and J shed 2 bases, with 15 bases lying between them. Germline CDR1 reads LNHDA; CDR2 reads SQIVND (reference sequence). As DNA, the CDR3 is TGTGCCAGTAGTCAAGGAGGAGGGGCAAACACTGAAGCTTTCTTT. It specifies CASSQGGGANTEAFF.

The chain uses TRBV6-5 and TRBJ1-6; a possible D gene is TRBD1 (5 bases). CDR3 length: 16 amino acids. With 4 bases removed from V and 7 bases from J, the gap between germline ends came to 17 bases. Germline CDR1 MNHEY, CDR2 SVGAGI. The CDR3 DNA reads as TGTGCCAGCAGTTTGTCCTCCGACAGCCTCAATTCACCCCTCCACTTT. This gives the protein CASSLSSDSLNSPLHF.

V gene TRBV25-1 combines with J gene TRBJ2-3, with D tentatively TRBD1 (6 bases). This CDR3 has 15 amino acids. Trimming took 3 bases from V and 1 from J, leaving 11 bases between them. In germline, CDR1 is MGHDK, CDR2 SYGVNS. Here the CDR3 reads CASSEGRQGTDTQYF. CDR3 nucleotide sequence: TGTGCCAGCAGTGAGGGAAGACAGGGCACAGATACGCAGTATTTT. The full variable domain, completed using reference TRBV25-1 and TRBJ2-3, is EADIYQTPRYLVIGTGKKITLECSQTMGHDKMYWYQQDPGMELHLIHYSYGVNSTEKGDLSSESTVSRIRTEHFPLTLESARPSHTSQYLCASSEGRQGTDTQYFGPGTRLTVL.